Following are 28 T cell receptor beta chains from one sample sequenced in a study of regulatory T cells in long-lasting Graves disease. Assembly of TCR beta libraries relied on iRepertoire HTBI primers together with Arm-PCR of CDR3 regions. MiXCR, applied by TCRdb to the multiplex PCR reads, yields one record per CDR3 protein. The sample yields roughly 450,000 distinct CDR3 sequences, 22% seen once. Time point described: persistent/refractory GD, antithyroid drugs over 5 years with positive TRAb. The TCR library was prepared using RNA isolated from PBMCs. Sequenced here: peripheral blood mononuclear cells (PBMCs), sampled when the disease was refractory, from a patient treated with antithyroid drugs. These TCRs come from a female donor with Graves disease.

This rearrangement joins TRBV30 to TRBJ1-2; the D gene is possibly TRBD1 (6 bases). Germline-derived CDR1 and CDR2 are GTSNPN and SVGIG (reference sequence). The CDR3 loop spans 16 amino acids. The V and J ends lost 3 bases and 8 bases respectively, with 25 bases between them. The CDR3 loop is CAWSPIHTQGNGGYTF. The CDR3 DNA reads TGTGCCTGGAGCCCCATCCATACACAGGGAAACGGGGGCTACACCTTC.

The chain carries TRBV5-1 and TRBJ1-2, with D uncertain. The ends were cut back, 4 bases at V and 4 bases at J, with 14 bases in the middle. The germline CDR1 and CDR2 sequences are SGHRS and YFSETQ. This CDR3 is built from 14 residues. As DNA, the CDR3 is TGCGCCAGCAGCGGATTCACTGAAGCCTATGGCTACACCTTC. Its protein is CASSGFTEAYGYTF.

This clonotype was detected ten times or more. The DNA of the CDR3 is TGTGCCAGCAGTCTCGGGACAGGGGCCGGCGAGCAGTACTTC. This encodes CASSLGTGAGEQYF. The chain uses TRBV28 and TRBJ2-7; 10 bases line up with TRBD1. V was clipped by 5 bases and J by 6 bases; unmatched bases: 7. Germline lookup yields CDR1 MDHEN and CDR2 SYDVKM. The CDR3 loop spans 14 amino acids. Drawing the rest from reference TRBV28 and TRBJ2-7, the complete variable domain is DVKVTQSSRYLVKRTGEKVFLECVQDMDHENMFWYRQDPGLGLRLIYFSYDVKMKEKGDIPEGYSVSREKKERFSLILESASTNQTSMYLCASSLGTGAGEQYFGPGTRLTVT.

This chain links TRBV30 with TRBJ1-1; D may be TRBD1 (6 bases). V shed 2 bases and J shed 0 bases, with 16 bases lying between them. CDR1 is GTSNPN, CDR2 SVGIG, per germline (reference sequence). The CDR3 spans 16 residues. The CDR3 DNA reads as TGTGCCTGGAGTACCTTCCGACAGGAGCTGAACACTGAAGCTTTCTTT. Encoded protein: CAWSTFRQELNTEAFF.

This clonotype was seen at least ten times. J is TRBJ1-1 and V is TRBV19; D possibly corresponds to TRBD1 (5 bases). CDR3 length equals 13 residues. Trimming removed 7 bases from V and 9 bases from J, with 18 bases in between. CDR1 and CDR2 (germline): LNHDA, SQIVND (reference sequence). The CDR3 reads CASNPLRGGKAFF. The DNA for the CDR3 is TGTGCCAGTAATCCACTCCGCGGGGGGAAAGCTTTCTTT.

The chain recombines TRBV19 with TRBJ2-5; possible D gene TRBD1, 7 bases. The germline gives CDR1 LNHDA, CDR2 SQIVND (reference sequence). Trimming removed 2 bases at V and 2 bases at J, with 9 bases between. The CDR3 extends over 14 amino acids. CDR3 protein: CASSIQGGQETQYF. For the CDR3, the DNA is TGTGCCAGTAGTATACAGGGGGGACAAGAGACCCAGTACTTC.

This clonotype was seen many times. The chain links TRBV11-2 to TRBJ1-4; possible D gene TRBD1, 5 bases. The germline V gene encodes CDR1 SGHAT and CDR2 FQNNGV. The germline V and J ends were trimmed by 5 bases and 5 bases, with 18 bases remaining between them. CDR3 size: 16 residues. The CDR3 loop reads CASSRSFGGYNEKLFF. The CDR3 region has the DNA TGTGCCAGCAGCCGTTCCTTTGGGGGTTACAATGAAAAACTGTTTTTT.

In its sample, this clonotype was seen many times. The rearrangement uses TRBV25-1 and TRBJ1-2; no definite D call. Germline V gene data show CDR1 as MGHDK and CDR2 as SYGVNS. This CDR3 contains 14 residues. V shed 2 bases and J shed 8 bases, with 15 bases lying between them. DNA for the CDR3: TGTGCCAGCAGTGAAAATGCGGCCTTGCGGGGCTACACCTTC. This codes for CASSENAALRGYTF.

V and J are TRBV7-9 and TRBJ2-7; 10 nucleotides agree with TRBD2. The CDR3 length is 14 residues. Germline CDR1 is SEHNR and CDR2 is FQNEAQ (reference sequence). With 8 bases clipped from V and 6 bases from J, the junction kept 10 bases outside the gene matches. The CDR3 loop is CASEPAGGPREQYF. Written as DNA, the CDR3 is TGTGCCAGCGAACCAGCGGGAGGGCCGCGCGAGCAGTACTTC.

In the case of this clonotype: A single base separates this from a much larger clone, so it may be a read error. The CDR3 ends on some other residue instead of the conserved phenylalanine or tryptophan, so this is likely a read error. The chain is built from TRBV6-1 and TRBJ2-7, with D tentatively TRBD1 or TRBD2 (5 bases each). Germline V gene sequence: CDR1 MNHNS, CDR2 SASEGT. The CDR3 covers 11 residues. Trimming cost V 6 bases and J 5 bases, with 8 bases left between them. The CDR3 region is CASSGDHEQYS. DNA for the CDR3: TGTGCCAGCAGCGGGGACCACGAGCAGTACTCC.

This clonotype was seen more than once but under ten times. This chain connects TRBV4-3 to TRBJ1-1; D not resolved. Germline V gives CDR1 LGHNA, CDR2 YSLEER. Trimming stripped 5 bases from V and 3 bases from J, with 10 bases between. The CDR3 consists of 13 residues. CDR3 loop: CASSGGWDTEAFF. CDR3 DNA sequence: TGCGCCAGCAGCGGTGGGTGGGACACTGAAGCTTTCTTT.

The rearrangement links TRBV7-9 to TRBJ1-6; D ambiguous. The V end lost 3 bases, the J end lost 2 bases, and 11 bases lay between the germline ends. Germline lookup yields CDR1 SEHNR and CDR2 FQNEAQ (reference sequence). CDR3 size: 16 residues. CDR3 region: CASSLRSEPYNSPLHF. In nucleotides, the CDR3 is TGTGCCAGCAGCTTGCGGAGTGAGCCCTATAATTCACCCCTCCACTTT.

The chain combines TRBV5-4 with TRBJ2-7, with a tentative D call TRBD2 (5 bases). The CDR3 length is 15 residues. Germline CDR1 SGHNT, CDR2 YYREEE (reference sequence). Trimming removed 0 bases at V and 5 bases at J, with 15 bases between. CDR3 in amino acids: CASSLGIRTPHEQYF. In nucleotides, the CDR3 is TGTGCCAGCAGCTTGGGAATCCGGACTCCACACGAGCAGTACTTC.

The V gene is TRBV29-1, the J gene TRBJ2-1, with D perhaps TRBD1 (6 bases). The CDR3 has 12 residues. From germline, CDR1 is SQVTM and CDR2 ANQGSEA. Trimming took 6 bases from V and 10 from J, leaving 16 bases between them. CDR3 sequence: CSVEQGTWEQFF. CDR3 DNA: TGCAGCGTAGAACAGGGAACGTGGGAGCAGTTCTTC.

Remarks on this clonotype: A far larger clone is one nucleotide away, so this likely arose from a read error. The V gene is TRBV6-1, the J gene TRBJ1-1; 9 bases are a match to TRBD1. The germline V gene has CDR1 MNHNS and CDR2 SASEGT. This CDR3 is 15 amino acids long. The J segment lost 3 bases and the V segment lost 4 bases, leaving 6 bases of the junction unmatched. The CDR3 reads CASSARTGEDTEAFF. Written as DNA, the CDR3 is TGTGCCAGCAGTGCAAGGACAGGGGAGGACACTGAAGCTTTCTTT.

In nucleotides, the CDR3 is TGTGCCTGGAGTACTAAGACAGAACCTCGGATCCAGTACTTC. It translates to CAWSTKTEPRIQYF. This chain joins TRBV30 and TRBJ2-5; weak D call: TRBD1 (5 bases). The CDR3 has 14 amino acids. Per germline, CDR1 GTSNPN and CDR2 SVGIG (reference sequence). Between the trimmed V and J ends, which lost 2 bases and 10 bases, there was a span of 20 bases.

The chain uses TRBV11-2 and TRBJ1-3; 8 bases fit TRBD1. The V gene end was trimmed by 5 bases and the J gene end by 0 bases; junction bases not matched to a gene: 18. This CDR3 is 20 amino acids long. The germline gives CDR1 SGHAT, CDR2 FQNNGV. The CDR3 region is CASSPGQGAFYTNSGNTIYF. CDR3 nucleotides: TGTGCCAGCAGCCCGGGTCAGGGGGCATTCTACACCAACTCTGGAAACACCATATATTTT.

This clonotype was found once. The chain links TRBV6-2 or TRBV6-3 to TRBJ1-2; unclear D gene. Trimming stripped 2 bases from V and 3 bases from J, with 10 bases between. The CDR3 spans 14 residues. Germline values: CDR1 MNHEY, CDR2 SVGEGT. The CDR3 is CASSYLGGDYGYTF. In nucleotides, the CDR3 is TGTGCCAGCAGTTACCTGGGCGGCGACTATGGCTACACCTTC.

The CDR3 DNA follows: TGTGCCAGCAGCTTGAATAGCGGGGTGACAGATACGCAGTATTTT. Encoded protein: CASSLNSGVTDTQYF. J is TRBJ2-3 and V is TRBV5-5; 8 bases match TRBD2. The CDR3 contains 15 residues. The trim removed 1 base at V and 3 bases at J, leaving 4 bases unmatched. Germline lookup yields CDR1 SGHKS and CDR2 YYEKEE (reference sequence).

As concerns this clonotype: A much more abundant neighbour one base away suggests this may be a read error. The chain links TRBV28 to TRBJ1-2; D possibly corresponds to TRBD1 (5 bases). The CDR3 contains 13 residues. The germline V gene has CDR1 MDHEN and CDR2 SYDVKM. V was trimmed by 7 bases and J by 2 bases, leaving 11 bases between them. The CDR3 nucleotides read TGTGCCAGCAACTTACAGGAGAACTATGGCTACACCTTC. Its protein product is CASNLQENYGYTF.

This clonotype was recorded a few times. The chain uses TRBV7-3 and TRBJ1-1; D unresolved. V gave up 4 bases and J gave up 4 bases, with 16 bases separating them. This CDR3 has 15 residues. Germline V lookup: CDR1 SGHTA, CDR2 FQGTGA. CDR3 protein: CASSSDGGGGTEAFF. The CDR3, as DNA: TGTGCCAGCAGCTCAGACGGCGGCGGTGGCACTGAAGCTTTCTTT.

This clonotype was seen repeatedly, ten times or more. CDR3 sequence (DNA): TGTGCCAGCAGACCCTACCGGACAGGGGGCATGGATACTGAAGCTTTCTTT. Translated, it gives CASRPYRTGGMDTEAFF. The chain joins TRBV28 to TRBJ1-1; 11 bases agree with TRBD1. The CDR3 loop spans 17 amino acids. Germline CDR1 reads MDHEN; CDR2 reads SYDVKM. Trimming cost V 6 bases and J 5 bases; bases outside gene matches: 14.

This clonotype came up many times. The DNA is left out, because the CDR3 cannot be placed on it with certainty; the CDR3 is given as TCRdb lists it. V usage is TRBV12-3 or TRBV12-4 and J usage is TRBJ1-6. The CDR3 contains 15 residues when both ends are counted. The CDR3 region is CASSTSLHTNSPLHF.

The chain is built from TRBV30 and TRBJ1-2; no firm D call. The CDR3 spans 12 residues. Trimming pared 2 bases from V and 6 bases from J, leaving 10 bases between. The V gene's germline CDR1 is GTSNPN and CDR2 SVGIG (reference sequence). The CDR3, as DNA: TGTGCCTGGAGTATAGGGATGGATGGCTACACCTTC. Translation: CAWSIGMDGYTF. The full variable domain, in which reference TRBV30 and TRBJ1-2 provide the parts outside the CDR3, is SQTIHQWPATLVQPVGSPLSLECTVEGTSNPNLYWYRQAAGRGLQLLFYSVGIGQISSEVPQNLSASRPQDRQFILSSKKLLLSDSGFYLCAWSIGMDGYTFGSGTRLTVV.

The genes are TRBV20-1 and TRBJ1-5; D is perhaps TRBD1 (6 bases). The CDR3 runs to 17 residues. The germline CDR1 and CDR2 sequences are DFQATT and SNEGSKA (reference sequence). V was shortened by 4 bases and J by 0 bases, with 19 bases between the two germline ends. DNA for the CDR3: TGCAGTGCTATGAGAAGGACAGATCACCTTAGCAATCAGCCCCAGCATTTT. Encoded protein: CSAMRRTDHLSNQPQHF.

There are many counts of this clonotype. The chain's CDR3 is CASSQTPGDTEAFF. The DNA for the CDR3 is TGTGCCAGCAGCCAGACCCCGGGGGACACTGAAGCTTTCTTT. The chain recombines TRBV6-1 with TRBJ1-1; a weak D match, TRBD1 (5 bases). Germline V gene data show CDR1 as MNHNS and CDR2 as SASEGT. The CDR3 contains 14 residues. V was pared by 6 bases and J by 3 bases, with 14 bases between.

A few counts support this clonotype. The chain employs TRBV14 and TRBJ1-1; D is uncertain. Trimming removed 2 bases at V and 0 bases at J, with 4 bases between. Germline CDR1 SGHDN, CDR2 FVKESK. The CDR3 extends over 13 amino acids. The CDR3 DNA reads TGTGCCAGCAGCCAAAATATGAACACTGAAGCTTTCTTT. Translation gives CASSQNMNTEAFF.

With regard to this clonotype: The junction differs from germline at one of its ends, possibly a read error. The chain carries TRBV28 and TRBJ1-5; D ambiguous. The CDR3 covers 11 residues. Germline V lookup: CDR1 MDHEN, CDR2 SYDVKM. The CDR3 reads CTSSFSQPQHF. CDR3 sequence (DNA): TGTACCAGCAGTTTTTCTCAGCCCCAGCATTTT. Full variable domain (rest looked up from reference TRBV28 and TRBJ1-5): DVKVTQSSRYLVKRTGEKVFLECVQDMDHENMFWYRQDPGLGLRLIYFSYDVKMKEKGDIPEGYSVSREKKERFSLILESASTNQTSMYLCTSSFSQPQHFGDGTRLSIL.